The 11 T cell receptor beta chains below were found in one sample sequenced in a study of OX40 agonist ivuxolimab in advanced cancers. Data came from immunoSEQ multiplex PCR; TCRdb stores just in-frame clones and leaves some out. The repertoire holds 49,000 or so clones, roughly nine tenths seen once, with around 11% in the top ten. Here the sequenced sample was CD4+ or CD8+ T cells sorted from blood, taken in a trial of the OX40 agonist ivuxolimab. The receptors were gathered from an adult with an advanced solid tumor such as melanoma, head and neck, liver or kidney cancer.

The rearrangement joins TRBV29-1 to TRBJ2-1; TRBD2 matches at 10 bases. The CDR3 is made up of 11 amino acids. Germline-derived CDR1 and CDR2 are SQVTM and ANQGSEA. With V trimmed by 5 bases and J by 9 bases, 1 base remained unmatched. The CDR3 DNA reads TGCAGCGTTCCTAGCGGGGGTGAGCAGTTCTTC. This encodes CSVPSGGEQFF.

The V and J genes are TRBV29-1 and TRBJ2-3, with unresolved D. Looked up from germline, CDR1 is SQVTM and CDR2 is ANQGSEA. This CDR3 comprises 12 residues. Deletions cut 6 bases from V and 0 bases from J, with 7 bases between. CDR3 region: CSVDVSTDTQYF. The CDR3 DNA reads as TGCAGCGTGGACGTTAGCACAGATACGCAGTATTTT.

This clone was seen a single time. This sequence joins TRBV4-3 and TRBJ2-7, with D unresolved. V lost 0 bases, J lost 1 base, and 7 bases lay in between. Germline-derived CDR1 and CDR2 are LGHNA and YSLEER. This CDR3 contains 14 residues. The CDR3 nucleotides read TGCGCCAGCAGCCAAGATAGTTCATCCTACGAGCAGTACTTC. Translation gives CASSQDSSSYEQYF.

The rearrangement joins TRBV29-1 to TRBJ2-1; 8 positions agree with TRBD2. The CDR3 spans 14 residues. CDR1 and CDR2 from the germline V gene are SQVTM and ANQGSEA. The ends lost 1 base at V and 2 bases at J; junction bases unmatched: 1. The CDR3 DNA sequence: TGCAGCGTTGAAGGTAGCGGGGCCTACAATGAGCAGTTCTTC. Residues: CSVEGSGAYNEQFF.

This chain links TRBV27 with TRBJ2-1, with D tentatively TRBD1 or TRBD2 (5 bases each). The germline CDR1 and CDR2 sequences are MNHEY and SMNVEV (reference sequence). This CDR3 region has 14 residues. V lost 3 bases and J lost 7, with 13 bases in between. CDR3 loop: CASSLGRRRNEQFF. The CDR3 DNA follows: TGTGCCAGCAGTTTGGGACGACGCAGGAATGAGCAGTTCTTC.

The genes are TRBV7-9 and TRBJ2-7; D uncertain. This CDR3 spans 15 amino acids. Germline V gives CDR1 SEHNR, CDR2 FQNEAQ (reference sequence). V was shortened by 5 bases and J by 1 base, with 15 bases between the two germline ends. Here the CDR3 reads CASSDPTLRSYEQYF. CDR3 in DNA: TGTGCCAGCAGCGACCCGACCCTCCGGTCCTACGAGCAGTACTTC.

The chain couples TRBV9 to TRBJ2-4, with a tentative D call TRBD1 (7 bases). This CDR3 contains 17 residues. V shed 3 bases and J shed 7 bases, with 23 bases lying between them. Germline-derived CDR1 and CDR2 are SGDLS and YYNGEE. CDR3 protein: CASSGGDSPGFLNIQYF. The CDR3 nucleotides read TGTGCCAGCAGCGGGGGGGACAGCCCTGGTTTTTTGAACATTCAGTACTTC.

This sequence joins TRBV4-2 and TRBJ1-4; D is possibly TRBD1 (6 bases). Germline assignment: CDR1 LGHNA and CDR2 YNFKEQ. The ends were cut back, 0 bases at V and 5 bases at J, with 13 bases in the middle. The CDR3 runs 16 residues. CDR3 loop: CASSQERGALNEKLFF. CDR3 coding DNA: TGTGCCAGCAGCCAAGAAAGGGGGGCGTTGAATGAAAAACTGTTTTTT.

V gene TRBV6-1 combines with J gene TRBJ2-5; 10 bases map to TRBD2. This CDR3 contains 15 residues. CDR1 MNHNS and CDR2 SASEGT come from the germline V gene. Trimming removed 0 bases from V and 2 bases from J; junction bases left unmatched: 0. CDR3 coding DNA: TGTGCCAGCAGTGAAGCTAGCGGGGGGCAAGAGACCCAGTACTTC. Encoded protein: CASSEASGGQETQYF.

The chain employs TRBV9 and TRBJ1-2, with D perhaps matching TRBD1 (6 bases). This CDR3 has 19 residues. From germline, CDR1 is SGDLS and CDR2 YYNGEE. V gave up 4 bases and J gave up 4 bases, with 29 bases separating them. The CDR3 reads CASSTRGGSAIEGAYGYTF. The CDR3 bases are TGTGCCAGCAGCACCAGAGGGGGGAGCGCGATCGAGGGAGCCTATGGCTACACCTTC.

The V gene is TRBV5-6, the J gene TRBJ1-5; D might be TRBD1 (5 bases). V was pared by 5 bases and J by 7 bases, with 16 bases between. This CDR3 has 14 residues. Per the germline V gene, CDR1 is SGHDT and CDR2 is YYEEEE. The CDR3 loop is CASSYGTLGQPQHF. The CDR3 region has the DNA TGTGCCAGCAGTTATGGGACTCTTGGGCAGCCCCAGCATTTT.